This T cell receptor beta chain stems from a study of T cell repertoires in cytomegalovirus infection. Study-wide context: Both a matching HLA type and CMV infection were indicated by public TCR beta signatures.

General study results and limits: HLA-C-restricted TCR beta clonotypes specific for CMV led the ex vivo response.

Comment on this clonotype: Its target is unknown.

TCRdb redid the calling of the reads with MiXCR, one entry per CDR3 protein. The sample shows about 740,000 distinct CDR3 sequences, 35% of them seen only once. Germline loops: CDR1 SGHVS, CDR2 FNYEAQ. The ends lost 5 bases at V and 5 bases at J; junction bases unmatched: 5. This CDR3 contains 15 residues. The TCR originated in a human donor in good health (CMV status not recorded). Some clones in this sample may be carry-over from other donors' samples. The chain has TRBV7-6 and TRBJ1-4, with 10 bases matching TRBD1. Sequenced: PBMCs. This CDR3 reads CASSIRTGGNEKLFF. DNA of the CDR3: TGTGCCAGCAGCATCCGGACAGGGGGAAATGAAAAACTGTTTTTT.